Listed here are 7 T cell receptor beta chains from one sample, sequenced in a study of blood T cell repertoires in COVID-19. Profiling relied on immunoSEQ multiplex PCR, and the TCRdb table lists in-frame clones only, not all of them. The data hold 250,000 to 400,000 clones, with approximately 87% observed a single time. Input material: PBMCs or T cells enriched from blood (not recorded which). The receptors originated from a woman aged 25 to 39 who had recovered from COVID-19.

V gene TRBV16 combines with J gene TRBJ1-2; the D is unclear. V was cut by 4 bases and J by 4 bases, with 16 bases left in between. The CDR3 runs 15 residues. Germline assignment: CDR1 KGHSY and CDR2 FQNENV. The CDR3 reads CASSPTGGIGYGYTF. For the CDR3, the DNA is TGTGCCAGCAGCCCTACGGGAGGGATTGGCTATGGCTACACCTTC.

The chain links TRBV4-1 to TRBJ1-5; the D is unclear. Germline V gene data show CDR1 as MGHRA and CDR2 as YSYEKL. This CDR3 comprises 16 residues. V lost 0 bases to trimming and J lost 9 bases, with 18 bases between them. The CDR3 bases are TGCGCCAGCAGCCAAGATTGGACGGGATTCCTTGGGCCCCAGCATTTT. It yields the protein CASSQDWTGFLGPQHF.

The chain is built from TRBV3-1 (or the pseudogene TRBV3-2) and TRBJ1-2, with TRBD1 matching 8 bases. This CDR3 region has 13 residues. V shed 2 bases, J shed 8 bases, and the junction held 4 bases outside the gene matches. Germline V gene data show CDR1 as LGHDT and CDR2 as YNNKEL (reference sequence). CDR3 in amino acids: CASSQQGAGGYTF. In DNA form, the CDR3 reads TGTGCCAGCAGCCAACAGGGGGCCGGGGGCTACACCTTC.

Here the CDR3 DNA reads TGCGCCAGCAGTCGGACAGGGGAATTTACAGATACGCAGTATTTT. This codes for CASSRTGEFTDTQYF. This rearrangement joins TRBV10-2 to TRBJ2-3, with TRBD1 matching 9 bases. The CDR3 is made up of 15 amino acids. Trimming at V came to 5 bases and at J to 3 bases, leaving 6 bases not matched to a gene. Germline CDR1 reads WSHSY; CDR2 reads SAAADI.

The chain joins TRBV7-9 to TRBJ2-7; the match to TRBD2 covers 10 bases. Germline loops: CDR1 SEHNR, CDR2 FQNEAQ (reference sequence). With V trimmed by 3 bases and J by 11 bases, 4 bases remained unmatched. This CDR3 spans 12 amino acids. The CDR3 nucleotides read TGTGCCAGCAGCTTGCTAGCGGGGGTTAAGTACTTC. The encoded protein is CASSLLAGVKYF.

This rearrangement joins TRBV12-5 to TRBJ2-2; D gene ambiguous. The CDR3 consists of 16 residues. Germline assignment: CDR1 LGHNT and CDR2 FRNRAP. Trimming took 1 base from V and 0 from J, leaving 9 bases between them. In DNA form, the CDR3 reads TGTGCTAGTGGTTTGGCCCGACATTCGAACACCGGGGAGCTGTTTTTT. Protein product: CASGLARHSNTGELFF. Full variable domain (rest looked up from reference TRBV12-5 and TRBJ2-2): DARVTQTPRHKVTEMGQEVTMRCQPILGHNTVFWYRQTMMQGLELLAYFRNRAPLDDSGMPKDRFSAEMPDATLATLKIQPSEPRDSAVYFCASGLARHSNTGELFFGEGSRLTVL.

This chain joins TRBV4-1 and TRBJ1-2; 7 bases align to TRBD1. Trimming at V came to 1 base and at J to 2 bases, leaving 4 bases not matched to a gene. The CDR3 has 15 amino acids. Germline V CDR1 and CDR2: MGHRA, YSYEKL. The chain's CDR3 is CASSQVGRGNYGYTF. The CDR3, as DNA: TGCGCCAGCAGCCAAGTGGGCAGGGGGAACTATGGCTACACCTTC.